The subject of this entry is one T cell receptor (beta chain). Antigen: not known. The protocol was immunoSEQ multiplex PCR, while the TCRdb copy is restricted to in-frame clones and leaves out a portion. This table holds 45,000 to 60,000 clones, around nine tenths found once. This specimen belongs to a study of OX40 agonist ivuxolimab in advanced cancers. Study-level information: Of the patients, three showed partial responses, one with hepatocellular carcinoma and two with cutaneous melanoma.

The V end lost 3 bases, the J end lost 2 bases, and 13 bases lay between the germline ends. The CDR3 length is 14 residues. CDR1 is GTSNPN and CDR2 is SVGIG in the germline V gene (reference sequence). Notes on the study in general: Certain nonresponders additionally had low normalized T-cell clonal expansion. Researchers did not determine the expanded peripheral T cells' antigen specificity.

Individuals having autoimmune disease history or systemic immunosuppression were not enrolled. The receptor was isolated from an adult with an advanced solid tumor such as melanoma, head and neck, liver or kidney cancer. The gene calls are TRBV30 and TRBJ1-2; tentative D call: TRBD1 (6 bases). The source was CD4+ or CD8+ T cells sorted from blood, collected in a trial of the OX40 agonist ivuxolimab. In DNA form, the CDR3 reads TGTGCCTGGAGGGGCAGGGGCCTAAACTATGGCTACACCTTC. As protein: CAWRGRGLNYGYTF. Based on the CDR3 plus reference TRBV30 and TRBJ1-2, the full variable domain is SQTIHQWPATLVQPVGSPLSLECTVEGTSNPNLYWYRQAAGRGLQLLFYSVGIGQISSEVPQNLSASRPQDRQFILSSKKLLLSDSGFYLCAWRGRGLNYGYTFGSGTRLTVV.